These 21 T cell receptor beta chains share one sample of origin, sequenced in a study of Tregs in tolerant kidney transplant recipients (dated by TCRdb to between 2018 and 2021). The library was prepared using the immunoSEQ multiplex PCR assay. As stored in TCRdb, this immuneACCESS dataset retains in-frame rearrangements with V and J assigned. A fraction of the clones does not appear; measured against another copy, unresolved V genes explain less than half of the discrepancy, and the remainder lacks a known reason. This sample's table contains about 52,000 clones. In total, the top ten clones hold 0.83% of the sample. The time point label for this specimen denotes: blood sample drawn before combined kidney and bone marrow transplant. The sample was CD4+ T cells from blood, taken before the transplant. Receptors originate from a human donor who received a combined kidney and bone marrow transplant.

Comment on this clone: The CDR3 end falls 3 residues outside the read, so it is completed with the germline J gene. The genes are TRBV19 and TRBJ1-4; D not resolved. The CDR3 is made up of 14 amino acids. V lost 6 bases and J 0 bases, leaving 8 bases between the germline ends. Germline loops: CDR1 LNHDA, CDR2 SQIVND (reference sequence). The CDR3 loop is CASSIGATNEKLFF. The covered CDR3 bases are TGTGCCAGTAGCATCGGGGCAACTAATGAAAAA.

The CDR3 bases that were read are TGCAGTGCTCCGGACAGCCTCTATGGC. This codes for CSAPDSLYG. The CDR3 in full is CSAPDSLYGYTF. V is TRBV20-1 and J is TRBJ1-2, with D tentatively TRBD1 (6 bases). Sequencing ends 3 residues short of the CDR3 end; the germline J gene provides the rest. The V gene's germline CDR1 is DFQATT and CDR2 SNEGSKA (reference sequence). This CDR3 region has 12 residues. V was cut by 5 bases and J by 4 bases, with 11 bases left in between.

As regards this clone: The read ends 3 residues shy of where the CDR3 ends; the end is completed using the germline J gene. The rearrangement uses TRBV7-7 and TRBJ2-5; 10 nucleotides match TRBD1. In germline, CDR1 is SSHAT, CDR2 FNYEAQ (reference sequence). Germline trimming cut 5 bases from V and 5 bases from J; bases unmatched to any gene: 5. The CDR3 runs 14 residues. CDR3 DNA (partial): TGTGCCAGCAGCCCGACAGGGGGCGTCGAGACC. It encodes CASSPTGGVET. The whole CDR3 is CASSPTGGVETQYF.

As for this clone: The read halts 3 residues ahead of the CDR3 end, with the missing end drawn from the germline J gene. The chain combines TRBV4-2 with TRBJ1-5; tentative D call: TRBD1 (5 bases). Germline assignment: CDR1 LGHNA and CDR2 YNFKEQ. The germline V and J ends were trimmed by 4 bases and 4 bases, with 23 bases remaining between them. The CDR3 has 18 residues. The chain's CDR3 is CASSPRAGDDVKNQPQHF. The sequenced CDR3 bases are TGTGCCAGCAGCCCCCGGGCGGGGGATGATGTGAAGAATCAGCCC.

Remarks on this clone: The CDR3 end is not reached by the read, which stops 3 residues before it; the germline J gene fills it in. The V and J genes are TRBV19 and TRBJ1-2, with 7 bases identical to TRBD1. This CDR3 has 13 residues. V gave up 6 bases and J gave up 7 bases; unmatched junction bases: 8. Germline-derived CDR1 and CDR2 are LNHDA and SQIVND (reference sequence). CDR3 sequence: CASSPQGSGGYTF. The CDR3 bases that were read are TGTGCCAGTAGCCCACAGGGGAGCGGTGGC. The entire variable domain, with the rest obtained from reference TRBV19 and TRBJ1-2, is as follows: DGGITQSPKYLFRKEGQNVTLSCEQNLNHDAMYWYRQDPGQGLRLIYYSQIVNDFQKGDIAEGYSVSREKKESFPLTVTSAQKNPTAFYLCASSPQGSGGYTFGSGTRLTVV.

A word on this clone: The read ends 3 residues before the CDR3 terminus; that terminus is restored from the germline J gene. V is TRBV7-2 and J is TRBJ1-1; D is undetermined. The germline V gene has CDR1 SGHTA and CDR2 FQGNSA. CDR3 length: 13 amino acids. The V end was cut by 3 bases, the J end by 7 bases, with 12 bases between. Partial CDR3 DNA: TGTGCCAGCAGCTTGATGGGAGCGGGTGAA. Translation: CASSLMGAGE. The full CDR3 reads CASSLMGAGEAFF.

Note on this clone: Read data end 3 residues before the CDR3 end; the end is taken from the germline J gene. The chain carries TRBV6-2 or TRBV6-3 and TRBJ2-7; a possible D gene is TRBD2 (7 bases). Per germline, CDR1 MNHEY and CDR2 SVGEGT. The CDR3 runs 14 residues. V lost 7 bases to trimming and J lost 6 bases, with 19 bases between them. The CDR3 sequence is CASTRGGARTEQYF. Partial CDR3 DNA: TGTGCCAGCACCCGAGGGGGGGCGCGAACCGAG.

As to this clone: The read terminates 3 residues ahead of where the CDR3 ends, so the germline J gene completes it. This chain links TRBV7-2 with TRBJ2-5, with D perhaps matching TRBD1 (6 bases). Germline loops: CDR1 SGHTA, CDR2 FQGNSA. The CDR3 extends over 12 amino acids. V dropped 8 bases and J dropped 5 bases, with 12 bases sitting between them. The part of the CDR3 DNA that was read is TGTGCCAGCTCGAGGGGGTCGGAGACC. Translating gives CASSRGSET. The full CDR3 sequence reads CASSRGSETQYF.

A word on this clone: The read terminates 3 residues before the CDR3 end, so the remaining end is supplied by the germline J gene. The rearrangement links TRBV7-9 to TRBJ1-1, with D maybe TRBD1 (6 bases). The CDR3 loop spans 12 amino acids. In germline, CDR1 is SEHNR, CDR2 FQNEAQ (reference sequence). This chain's CDR3 is CASSLHTGRAFF. The DNA read from the CDR3 is TGTGCCAGCAGCTTGCATACAGGGAGA.

Concerning this clone: The read finishes 3 residues shy of the CDR3 end, and the germline J gene is used to complete it. The chain links TRBV7-4 to TRBJ2-1; 11 bases fit TRBD2. Germline V gene data show CDR1 as SGHVT and CDR2 as SQSDAQ. This CDR3 is built from 15 residues. The V and J ends lost 5 bases and 7 bases, in that order; junction bases with no gene match: 7. CDR3 DNA (partial): TGTGCCAGCAGCCAACTAGCGGGAGAAACTAATGAG. This encodes CASSQLAGETNE. The CDR3 reads in full as CASSQLAGETNEQFF.

Worth noting for this clone: Read data end 3 residues before the CDR3 end; the end is taken from the germline J gene. The rearrangement links TRBV6-1 to TRBJ2-5; D not certain. Germline V gives CDR1 MNHNS, CDR2 SASEGT. V lost 3 bases and J 0 bases, leaving 5 bases between the germline ends. The CDR3 runs 13 residues. The sequenced CDR3 bases are TGTGCCAGCAGTGACTTTAACCAAGAGACC. It translates to CASSDFNQET. The full CDR3 protein reads CASSDFNQETQYF.

With regard to this clone: The CDR3 end is not reached by the read, which stops 3 residues before it; the germline J gene fills it in. The genes are TRBV13 and TRBJ1-1; 9 nucleotides match TRBD1. The V gene end was trimmed by 5 bases and the J gene end by 5 bases; junction bases not matched to a gene: 9. Germline lookup yields CDR1 PRHDT and CDR2 FYEKMQ (reference sequence). The CDR3 has 15 residues. Here the CDR3 reads CASSERRTGETEAFF. CDR3 DNA, as far as it was read: TGTGCCAGCAGCGAAAGGAGGACAGGGGAAACTGAA.

As to this clone: Read coverage stops 3 residues before the CDR3 terminus; the germline J gene supplies the remainder. The chain carries TRBV23-1 and TRBJ2-5; D not certain. TRBV23-1 counts as an open reading frame of uncertain function. Between the trimmed V and J ends, which lost 3 bases and 5 bases, there was a span of 10 bases. The CDR3 length is 13 residues. The sequenced CDR3 bases are TGCGCCAGCAGTCAGGCCTTCTGGGAGACC. Encoded protein: CASSQAFWET. The whole CDR3 sequence is CASSQAFWETQYF.

Concerning this clone itself: The read falls 3 residues short of the CDR3 end, and the missing part is taken from the germline J gene. The gene calls are TRBV7-2 and TRBJ2-5, with 7 bases lining up with TRBD1. CDR3 length: 14 residues. With 5 bases clipped from V and 5 bases from J, the junction kept 8 bases outside the gene matches. Germline loops: CDR1 SGHTA, CDR2 FQGNSA. CDR3: CASSRRGGQETQYF. CDR3 bases read: TGTGCCAGCAGCCGTCGAGGGGGCCAGGAGACC.

On this clone: The CDR3 end is not reached by the read, which stops 3 residues before it; the germline J gene fills it in. V is TRBV7-9 and J is TRBJ2-3; possibly TRBD1 or TRBD2 for D (6 bases each). The CDR3 runs to 14 residues. Germline CDR1 and CDR2: SEHNR and FQNEAQ (reference sequence). Trimming stripped 0 bases from V and 8 bases from J, with 12 bases between. Incomplete CDR3 DNA: TGTGCCAGCAGCTTAGCGGAGGGGGTCGCTACG. Its translation: CASSLAEGVAT. The whole CDR3 is CASSLAEGVATQYF.

This CDR3 reads CASSPAAGGAEAFF. CDR3 DNA, as far as it was read: TGTGCCAGCAGCCCGGCAGCGGGCGGGGCTGAA. The chain uses TRBV7-9 and TRBJ1-1; D gene uncertain. The read ends 3 residues shy of where the CDR3 ends; the end is completed using the germline J gene. Germline V lookup: CDR1 SEHNR, CDR2 FQNEAQ (reference sequence). Trimming cost V 5 bases and J 6 bases, with 16 bases left between them. The CDR3 is 14 amino acids.

On this clone itself: Read coverage stops 3 residues before the CDR3 terminus; the germline J gene supplies the remainder. The chain combines TRBV11-2 with TRBJ2-7; 7 bases align to TRBD1. The CDR3 is 15 residues long. V lost 3 bases, J lost 2 bases, and 7 bases stayed unmatched. Looked up from germline, CDR1 is SGHAT and CDR2 is FQNNGV. The CDR3 DNA, read in part, is TGTGCCAGCAGCTTTATTAGGGACAGCACCTACGAG. It is translated as CASSFIRDSTYE. The full CDR3 is CASSFIRDSTYEQYF.

Note on this clone: The read finishes 3 residues shy of the CDR3 end, and the germline J gene is used to complete it. This chain joins TRBV20-1 and TRBJ1-2; 10 bases match TRBD1. Germline V gene data show CDR1 as DFQATT and CDR2 as SNEGSKA (reference sequence). The CDR3 totals 16 residues. Trimming took 6 bases from V and 6 from J; bases not matched to a gene: 16. CDR3: CSAQAGVTGGRNGYTF. Partial CDR3 DNA: TGCAGTGCACAGGCCGGTGTGACAGGGGGCCGAAATGGC.

The sequenced CDR3 bases are TGTGCCAGTAGCCAGGCGCGGGACAGCCAAAACTATGGC. Encoded protein: CASSQARDSQNYG. The complete CDR3 reads CASSQARDSQNYGYTF. The chain has TRBV19 and TRBJ1-2, with TRBD1 identical over 7 bases. The CDR3 goes on 3 residues after the read ends, and that part is filled in from the germline J gene. The CDR3 spans 16 residues. Per the germline V gene, CDR1 is LNHDA and CDR2 is SQIVND (reference sequence). J was trimmed by 2 bases and V by 6 bases; bases with no gene match: 12.

A word on this clone: From the germline J gene comes the end of the CDR3, since the read stops 3 residues before it. The genes are TRBV29-1 and TRBJ2-7, with D perhaps TRBD2 (5 bases). With 3 bases removed from V and 6 bases from J, the gap between germline ends came to 12 bases. Germline V gene sequence: CDR1 SQVTM, CDR2 ANQGSEA. The CDR3 length is 12 residues. The covered CDR3 bases are TGCAGCGTTGAGACTACTTCGGGCGAG. Its translation: CSVETTSGE. The whole CDR3 sequence reads CSVETTSGEQYF.

For this clone: Sequencing ends 3 residues short of the CDR3 end; the germline J gene provides the rest. The chain joins TRBV7-6 to TRBJ1-2; D remains ambiguous. The CDR3 spans 15 residues. V was clipped by 5 bases and J by 6 bases, with 19 bases between them. Looked up from germline, CDR1 is SGHVS and CDR2 is FNYEAQ. The part of the CDR3 DNA that was read is TGTGCCAGCAGCCCAGGAGGGTCTCAAGTCCATGGC. Amino acid sequence: CASSPGGSQVHG. The full CDR3 is CASSPGGSQVHGYTF.